The 29 T cell receptor beta chains reported below all come from one sample, sequenced in a study of Ad26.COV2.S vaccination and SARS-CoV-2 variants. The assay was immunoSEQ multiplex PCR, and TCRdb's table has in-frame clones only and misses some. The sample contains around 450,000 clones, approximately 89% of which appear only once. Treatment: around 19 received Ad26.COV2.S at low or high dose, single or two shots; 5 received placebo; per-sample allocation not given. Samples analyzed were those drawn on day 63 after the first vaccine or placebo injection. The sample here was peripheral blood, taken in a trial of Ad26.COV2.S vaccine versus placebo. The receptors were gathered from a person between 18 and 65 years old who received the Ad26.COV2.S COVID-19 vaccine or a placebo.

The V and J genes are TRBV7-9 and TRBJ1-5; 9 bases fit TRBD1. With 4 bases clipped from V and 5 bases from J, the junction kept 12 bases outside the gene matches. The length of the CDR3 is 17 residues. The V gene's germline CDR1 is SEHNR and CDR2 FQNEAQ (reference sequence). CDR3 loop: CASSSGTGLNRHQPQHF. The CDR3 region has the DNA TGTGCCAGCAGCTCCGGGACAGGGTTAAATCGGCATCAGCCCCAGCATTTT.

The rearrangement uses TRBV4-2 and TRBJ2-1, with 7 bases identical to TRBD1. The CDR3 is made up of 20 amino acids. The germline CDR1 and CDR2 sequences are LGHNA and YNFKEQ. After removal of 0 bases from V and 1 base from J, the junction contained 15 bases not matched to a gene. CDR3 amino acids: CASSQEVEGASLVSYNEQFF. CDR3 nucleotide sequence: TGTGCCAGCAGCCAAGAAGTTGAGGGGGCCTCACTTGTTTCCTACAATGAGCAGTTCTTC.

In its sample, this clone was seen once. CDR3 nucleotides: TGTGCCTGGAGTGTGGGTAGCGGGAAGGTAGATACGCAGTATTTT. It specifies CAWSVGSGKVDTQYF. The chain employs TRBV30 and TRBJ2-3; 8 positions match TRBD2. The V gene end was trimmed by 0 bases and the J gene end by 5 bases; junction bases not matched to a gene: 7. Germline lookup yields CDR1 GTSNPN and CDR2 SVGIG (reference sequence). The CDR3 is 15 amino acids.

The rearrangement joins TRBV7-8 to TRBJ2-5; 8 nucleotides align to TRBD2. The CDR3 has 17 amino acids. Losses at the gene ends were 4 bases for V and 5 bases for J; bases not matched to a gene: 15. The V gene's germline CDR1 is SGHVS and CDR2 FQNEAQ. Here the CDR3 DNA reads TGTGCCAGCAGCTCCCTTACTGGGGCGGGGGGCGCGGAGACCCAGTACTTC. As protein: CASSSLTGAGGAETQYF. Looking up the rest from reference TRBV7-8 and TRBJ2-5 gives the full variable domain: GAGVSQSPRYKVAKRGQDVALRCDPISGHVSLFWYQQALGQGPEFLTYFQNEAQLDKSGLPSDRFFAERPEGSVSTLKIQRTQQEDSAVYLCASSSLTGAGGAETQYFGPGTRLLVL.

The genes are TRBV29-1 and TRBJ1-2, with TRBD1 identical over 8 bases. Germline CDR1 and CDR2: SQVTM and ANQGSEA. J was trimmed by 4 bases and V by 7 bases; bases with no gene match: 5. The CDR3 runs to 12 residues. CDR3 sequence (DNA): TGCAGCGGCAGACAGGGGCCCTATGGCTACACCTTC. Its translation is CSGRQGPYGYTF.

A remark on this clone: Relative to the germline gene, one junction end is altered; a read error may explain this. The genes are TRBV10-3 and TRBJ1-3, with D possibly TRBD1 on 6 matching bases. The CDR3 covers 14 residues. From germline, CDR1 is ENHRY and CDR2 SYGVKD. The CDR3 is CAISAPDSGDTIYF. The DNA for the CDR3 is TGTGCCATCAGTGCACCGGACAGTGGAGACACCATATATTTT.

V and J are TRBV9 and TRBJ2-2, with D perhaps assigned TRBD1 or TRBD2 (5 bases each). This CDR3 is 14 amino acids long. Trimming left V 3 bases short and J 0 bases short, with 6 bases between. Germline V lookup: CDR1 SGDLS, CDR2 YYNGEE. The CDR3 DNA reads TGTGCCAGCAGCGGGGGGACGAACACCGGGGAGCTGTTTTTT. It codes for CASSGGTNTGELFF.

The genes are TRBV12-3 or TRBV12-4 and TRBJ1-2; tentative D call: TRBD1 (5 bases). This CDR3 spans 13 amino acids. Trimming cost V 7 bases and J 8 bases, with 17 bases left between them. CDR3 nucleotide sequence: TGTGCCAGCACCGCCGTCCAGGGTCTCGGCTACACCTTC. Protein product: CASTAVQGLGYTF.

The chain uses TRBV7-8 and TRBJ1-3; D is possibly TRBD1 (6 bases). Germline values: CDR1 SGHVS, CDR2 FQNEAQ. This CDR3 comprises 16 residues. The V gene lost 4 bases and the J gene lost 0 bases, with 13 bases spanning the gap. The CDR3, as DNA: TGTGCCAGCAGCTCCCGGGGGCGGATCTCTGGAAACACCATATATTTT. Encoded protein: CASSSRGRISGNTIYF.

This clone showed up just once. J is TRBJ1-1 and V is TRBV5-1, with D maybe TRBD1 (6 bases). The CDR3 is made up of 15 amino acids. V shed 0 bases and J shed 1 base, with 10 bases lying between them. Germline CDR1 reads SGHRS; CDR2 reads YFSETQ. This CDR3 is CASSLEWGANTEAFF. CDR3 nucleotides: TGCGCCAGCAGCTTGGAGTGGGGGGCGAACACTGAAGCTTTCTTT. The whole variable domain, filled in from reference TRBV5-1 and TRBJ1-1, reads KAGVTQTPRYLIKTRGQQVTLSCSPISGHRSVSWYQQTPGQGLQFLFEYFSETQRNKGNFPGRFSGRQFSNSRSEMNVSTLELGDSALYLCASSLEWGANTEAFFGQGTRLTVV.

The chain couples TRBV7-9 to TRBJ1-6, with D hard to call. There are 14 residues in the CDR3. Trimming removed 1 base at V and 7 bases at J, with 8 bases between. CDR1 is SEHNR, CDR2 FQNEAQ, per germline (reference sequence). CDR3 sequence: CASSLDVSNSPLHF. The CDR3 DNA is TGTGCCAGCAGCTTAGACGTTTCCAATTCACCCCTCCACTTT.

The chain employs TRBV27 and TRBJ2-5; TRBD2 might be the D (6 bases). The CDR3 sequence is 15 residues long. V was trimmed by 2 bases and J by 2 bases, leaving 12 bases between them. Germline V CDR1 and CDR2: MNHEY, SMNVEV (reference sequence). The CDR3 nucleotides are TGTGCCAGCAGTTTAGCTGGGACTTATCAAGAGACCCAGTACTTC. This encodes CASSLAGTYQETQYF.

Here the CDR3 DNA reads TGCAGCGTAGAGGACAGCTACAATCAGCCCCAGCATTTT. Encoded protein: CSVEDSYNQPQHF. The chain joins TRBV29-1 to TRBJ1-5; a possible D gene is TRBD1 (6 bases). Germline loops: CDR1 SQVTM, CDR2 ANQGSEA. This CDR3 contains 13 residues. The ends were cut back, 6 bases at V and 3 bases at J, with 12 bases in the middle. Looking up the rest from reference TRBV29-1 and TRBJ1-5 gives the full variable domain: SAVISQKPSRDICQRGTSLTIQCQVDSQVTMMFWYRQQPGQSLTLIATANQGSEATYESGFVIDKFPISRPNLTFSTLTVSNMSPEDSSIYLCSVEDSYNQPQHFGDGTRLSIL.

The V and J genes are TRBV4-3 and TRBJ1-1; D gene unclear. V shed 4 bases and J shed 2 bases, with 14 bases lying between them. Germline CDR1 reads LGHNA; CDR2 reads YSLEER. The CDR3 is 15 residues long. The CDR3 sequence: CASSLRLGRNTEAFF. The CDR3 nucleotides read TGCGCCAGCAGCCTCCGACTGGGAAGAAACACTGAAGCTTTCTTT.

The chain carries TRBV21-1 and TRBJ2-5. TRBV21-1 is a pseudogene locus. The CDR3 spans 16 residues. The chain's CDR3 is CASSKVGEAVAGTQYF. The CDR3 nucleotides read TGTGCCAGCAGCAAAGTAGGGGAAGCGGTCGCAGGGACCCAGTACTTC.

On this clone: Within the sample, other DNA sequences also encode this same CDR3. The chain couples TRBV5-1 to TRBJ2-2; 7 nucleotides align to TRBD1. Germline trimming cut 1 base from V and 4 bases from J; bases unmatched to any gene: 1. Germline V CDR1 and CDR2: SGHRS, YFSETQ. This CDR3 is built from 14 residues. The CDR3 DNA is TGCGCCAGCAGCTTGCCAGGGGGCACCGGGGAGCTGTTTTTT. Its translation is CASSLPGGTGELFF.

The V gene is TRBV5-1, the J gene TRBJ2-5, with D hard to call. This CDR3 is 16 amino acids long. The germline CDR1 and CDR2 sequences are SGHRS and YFSETQ. Trimming shortened V by 3 bases and J by 1 base, and 16 bases separated the two germline ends. CDR3 in amino acids: CASSSQLNRAQETQYF. For the CDR3, the DNA is TGCGCCAGCAGCTCACAACTTAACCGGGCCCAAGAGACCCAGTACTTC.

The gene calls are TRBV19 and TRBJ1-2, with 8 bases fitting TRBD1. The CDR3 totals 15 residues. With 2 bases clipped from V and 2 bases from J, the junction kept 4 bases outside the gene matches. Germline V lookup: CDR1 LNHDA, CDR2 SQIVND (reference sequence). The CDR3 nucleotides read TGTGCCAGTAGTATATTGCAGGGGGCGAACTATGGCTACACCTTC. Its translation is CASSILQGANYGYTF.

V usage is TRBV14 and J usage is TRBJ2-2; D is unclear. Trimming left V 4 bases short and J 7 bases short, with 13 bases between. The CDR3 has 14 residues. The germline CDR1 and CDR2 sequences are SGHDN and FVKESK. This chain's CDR3 is CASSPPSSVGELFF. CDR3 coding DNA: TGTGCCAGCAGCCCCCCCTCCAGCGTCGGGGAGCTGTTTTTT.

The V call is TRBV5-1, the J call TRBJ1-2, with a tentative D call TRBD1 (5 bases). V was trimmed by 3 bases and J by 4 bases, leaving 13 bases between them. Per germline, CDR1 SGHRS and CDR2 YFSETQ. The CDR3 spans 14 residues. The CDR3 is CASSSTTGTYGYTF. CDR3 sequence (DNA): TGCGCCAGCAGCTCTACGACCGGGACCTATGGCTACACCTTC.

The chain carries TRBV4-1 and TRBJ1-4, with D maybe TRBD1 (6 bases). Trimming cost V 4 bases and J 10 bases, with 13 bases left between them. This CDR3 region has 13 residues. CDR1 and CDR2 from the germline V gene are MGHRA and YSYEKL. The CDR3 region has the DNA TGCGCCAGCAGCCTGGGGGCCGCATTAAAACTGTTTTTT. This codes for CASSLGAALKLFF.

This rearrangement joins TRBV5-1 to TRBJ2-7; D not resolved. Trimming pared 1 base from V and 0 bases from J, leaving 17 bases between. In germline, CDR1 is SGHRS, CDR2 YFSETQ. This CDR3 contains 17 residues. CDR3 DNA sequence: TGCGCCAGCAGCTTGTCCTCGTCCGGCCGCAACTCCTACGAGCAGTACTTC. Its protein product is CASSLSSSGRNSYEQYF.

This clone was seen only once. The chain employs TRBV4-1 and TRBJ1-6; D is possibly TRBD1 (5 bases). There are 19 residues in the CDR3. The germline V gene encodes CDR1 MGHRA and CDR2 YSYEKL. Trimming left V 4 bases short and J 0 bases short, with 19 bases between. This chain's CDR3 is CASSRDYLGKSSYNSPLHF. Written as DNA, the CDR3 is TGCGCCAGCAGCCGGGACTACCTTGGGAAGAGCTCCTATAATTCACCCCTCCACTTT.

The chain's CDR3 is CAISPGQRGLWAGYTF. The CDR3 nucleotides are TGTGCCATCAGTCCGGGCCAGCGGGGACTATGGGCTGGCTACACCTTC. The J gene is TRBJ1-2, the V gene TRBV10-3; possible D gene TRBD1, 5 bases. Germline V gives CDR1 ENHRY, CDR2 SYGVKD. The CDR3 is 16 residues long. V dropped 5 bases and J dropped 7 bases, with 23 bases sitting between them.

The J gene is TRBJ1-4, the V gene TRBV5-1, with no clear D. The CDR3 runs to 15 residues. Trimming pared 2 bases from V and 0 bases from J, leaving 8 bases between. Germline lookup yields CDR1 SGHRS and CDR2 YFSETQ. The CDR3 region is CASSFGFSTNEKLFF. The CDR3 DNA follows: TGCGCCAGCAGCTTCGGGTTTTCAACTAATGAAAAACTGTTTTTT.

This clone was counted a single time. This chain joins TRBV9 and TRBJ1-3; 8 nucleotides agree with TRBD1. Trimming removed 4 bases from V and 0 bases from J; junction bases left unmatched: 9. The CDR3 is 17 amino acids. Germline V gene data show CDR1 as SGDLS and CDR2 as YYNGEE. CDR3 loop: CASSPRTGSNSGNTIYF. CDR3 nucleotides: TGTGCCAGCAGCCCAAGGACAGGGAGTAACTCTGGAAACACCATATATTTT.

This rearrangement joins TRBV7-2 to TRBJ2-7; D perhaps matches TRBD1 (7 bases). V lost 1 base to trimming and J lost 7 bases, with 17 bases between them. In germline, CDR1 is SGHTA, CDR2 FQGNSA. This CDR3 comprises 15 residues. The chain's CDR3 is CASSLEARGVREQYF. The CDR3 DNA sequence: TGTGCCAGCAGCTTAGAGGCCAGGGGGGTTCGGGAGCAGTACTTC.

V gene TRBV4-2 combines with J gene TRBJ1-1, with D unclear. CDR1 and CDR2 (germline): LGHNA, YNFKEQ. The CDR3 loop spans 14 amino acids. V gave up 2 bases and J gave up 3 bases, with 10 bases separating them. The DNA for the CDR3 is TGTGCCAGCAGCCAAAGACATATTGACACTGAAGCTTTCTTT. Protein: CASSQRHIDTEAFF.

This chain connects TRBV7-2 to TRBJ2-5, with 8 bases that match TRBD1. Germline V gene data show CDR1 as SGHTA and CDR2 as FQGNSA. CDR3 length: 13 residues. The V segment lost 5 bases and the J segment 6 bases; nucleotides outside the gene matches: 5. CDR3 amino acids: CASSPTGVKTQYF. Written as DNA, the CDR3 is TGTGCCAGCAGCCCGACAGGGGTGAAGACCCAGTACTTC. The whole variable domain, filled in from reference TRBV7-2 and TRBJ2-5, reads GAGVSQSPSNKVTEKGKDVELRCDPISGHTALYWYRQSLGQGLEFLIYFQGNSAPDKSGLPSDRFSAERTGGSVSTLTIQRTQQEDSAVYLCASSPTGVKTQYFGPGTRLLVL.